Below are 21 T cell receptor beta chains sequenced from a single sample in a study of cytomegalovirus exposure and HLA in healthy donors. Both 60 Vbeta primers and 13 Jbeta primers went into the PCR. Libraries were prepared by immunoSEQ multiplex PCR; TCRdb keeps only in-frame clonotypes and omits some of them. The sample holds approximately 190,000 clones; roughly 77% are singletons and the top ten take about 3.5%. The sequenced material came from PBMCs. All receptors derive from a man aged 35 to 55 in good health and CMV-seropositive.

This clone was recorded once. CDR3 in DNA: TGCGCCAGCAGCCTCTCTAGCGGGGGGGCGTCAGATACGCAGTATTTT. Translating gives CASSLSSGGASDTQYF. The chain joins TRBV5-1 to TRBJ2-3, with 12 bases that match TRBD2. The CDR3 covers 16 residues. From germline, CDR1 is SGHRS and CDR2 YFSETQ. The trim removed 4 bases at V and 4 bases at J, leaving 7 bases unmatched.

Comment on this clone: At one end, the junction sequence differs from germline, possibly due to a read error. CDR3 loop: CAISEVYGYTF. Written as DNA, the CDR3 is TGTGCCATCAGTGAGGTGTATGGCTACACCTTC. The genes are TRBV6-5 and TRBJ1-2; D uncertain. Germline loops: CDR1 MNHEY, CDR2 SVGAGI. The CDR3 is 11 amino acids.

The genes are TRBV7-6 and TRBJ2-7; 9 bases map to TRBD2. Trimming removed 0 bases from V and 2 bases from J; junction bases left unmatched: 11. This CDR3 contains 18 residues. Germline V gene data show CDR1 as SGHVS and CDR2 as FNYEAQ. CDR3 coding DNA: TGTGCCAGCAGCTTAGCAGTAACCGGGACTAGCCCGCCCTACGAGCAGTACTTC. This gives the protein CASSLAVTGTSPPYEQYF.

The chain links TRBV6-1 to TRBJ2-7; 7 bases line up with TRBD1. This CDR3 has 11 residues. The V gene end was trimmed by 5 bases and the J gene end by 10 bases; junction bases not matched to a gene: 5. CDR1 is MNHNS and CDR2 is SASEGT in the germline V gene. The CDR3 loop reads CASSNGQAQYF. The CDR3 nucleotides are TGTGCCAGCAGTAACGGACAGGCTCAGTACTTC.

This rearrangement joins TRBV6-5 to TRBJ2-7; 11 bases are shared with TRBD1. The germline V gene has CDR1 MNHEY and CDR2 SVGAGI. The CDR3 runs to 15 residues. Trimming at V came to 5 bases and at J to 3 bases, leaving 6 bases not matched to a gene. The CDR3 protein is CASSPPGTGGYEQYF. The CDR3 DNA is TGTGCCAGCAGTCCCCCCGGGACAGGGGGCTACGAGCAGTACTTC.

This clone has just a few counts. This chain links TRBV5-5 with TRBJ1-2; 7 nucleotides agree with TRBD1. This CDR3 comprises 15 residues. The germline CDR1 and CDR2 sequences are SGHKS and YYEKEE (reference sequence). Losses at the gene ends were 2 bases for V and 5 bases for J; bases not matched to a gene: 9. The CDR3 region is CASSFEGQQYYGYTF. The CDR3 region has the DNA TGTGCCAGCAGCTTCGAGGGACAGCAGTATTATGGCTACACCTTC.

The CDR3 sequence is CASSVAGGHLYEQYF. The DNA for the CDR3 is TGTGCCAGCAGCGTAGCCGGGGGTCATCTCTACGAGCAGTACTTC. The V gene is TRBV9, the J gene TRBJ2-7; TRBD2 is a possible D gene (6 bases). Germline V CDR1 and CDR2: SGDLS, YYNGEE. CDR3 length: 15 amino acids. The V and J ends lost 0 bases and 3 bases respectively, with 13 bases between them.

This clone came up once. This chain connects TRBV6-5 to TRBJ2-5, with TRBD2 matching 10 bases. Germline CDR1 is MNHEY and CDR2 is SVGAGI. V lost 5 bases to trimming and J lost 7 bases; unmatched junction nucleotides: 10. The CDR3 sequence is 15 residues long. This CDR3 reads CASSIDSGGPGTQYF. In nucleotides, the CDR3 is TGTGCCAGCAGTATCGATAGCGGGGGGCCGGGGACCCAGTACTTC.

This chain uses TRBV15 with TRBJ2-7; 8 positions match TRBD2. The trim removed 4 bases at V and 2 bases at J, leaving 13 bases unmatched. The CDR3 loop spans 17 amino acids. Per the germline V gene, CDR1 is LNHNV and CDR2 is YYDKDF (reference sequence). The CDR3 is CATSNLGSGILTYEQYF. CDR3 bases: TGTGCCACCAGCAATCTCGGTAGCGGGATTCTGACCTACGAGCAGTACTTC.

The CDR3 sequence is CASSSQGQSSYNEQFF. Written as DNA, the CDR3 is TGTGCCAGCAGTTCGCAGGGACAGAGCTCCTACAATGAGCAGTTCTTC. J is TRBJ2-1 and V is TRBV28, with TRBD1 identical over 7 bases. The germline CDR1 and CDR2 sequences are MDHEN and SYDVKM. V lost 4 bases, J lost 0 bases, and 6 bases stayed unmatched. This CDR3 has 16 residues. The full variable domain, completed using reference TRBV28 and TRBJ2-1, is DVKVTQSSRYLVKRTGEKVFLECVQDMDHENMFWYRQDPGLGLRLIYFSYDVKMKEKGDIPEGYSVSREKKERFSLILESASTNQTSMYLCASSSQGQSSYNEQFFGPGTRLTVL.

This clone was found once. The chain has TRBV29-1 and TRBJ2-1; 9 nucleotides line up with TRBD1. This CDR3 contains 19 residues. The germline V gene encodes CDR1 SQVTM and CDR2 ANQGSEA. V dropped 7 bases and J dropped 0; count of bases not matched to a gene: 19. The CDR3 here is CSATSAGDREGGSYNEQFF. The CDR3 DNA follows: TGCAGCGCTACCAGCGCCGGGGACAGGGAGGGGGGCTCCTACAATGAGCAGTTCTTC.

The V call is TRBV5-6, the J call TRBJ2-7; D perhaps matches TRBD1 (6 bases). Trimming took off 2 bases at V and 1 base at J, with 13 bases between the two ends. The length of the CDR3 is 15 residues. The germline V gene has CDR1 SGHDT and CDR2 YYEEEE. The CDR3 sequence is CASSFIQGNSYEQYF. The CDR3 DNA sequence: TGTGCCAGCAGCTTCATACAGGGAAATTCCTACGAGCAGTACTTC.

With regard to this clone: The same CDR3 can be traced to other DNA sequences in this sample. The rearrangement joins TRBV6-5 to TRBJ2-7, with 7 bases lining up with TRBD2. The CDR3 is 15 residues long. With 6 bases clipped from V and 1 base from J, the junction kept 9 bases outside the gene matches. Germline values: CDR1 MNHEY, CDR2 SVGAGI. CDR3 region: CASRRTWEGSYEQYF. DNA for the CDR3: TGTGCCAGCAGGCGAACCTGGGAGGGATCCTACGAGCAGTACTTC.

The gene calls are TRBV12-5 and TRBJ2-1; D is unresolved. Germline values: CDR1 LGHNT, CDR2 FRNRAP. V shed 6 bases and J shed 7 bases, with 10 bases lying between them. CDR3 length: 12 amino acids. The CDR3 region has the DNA TGTGCTAGTGGCCCCCAGAAAAATGAGCAGTTCTTC. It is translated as CASGPQKNEQFF.

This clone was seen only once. In DNA form, the CDR3 reads TGTGCCAGCAGCGTAGACACTAGCGGGGGGCGGTATTTT. Its translation is CASSVDTSGGRYF. This chain uses TRBV9 with TRBJ2-3; 12 bases match TRBD2. The CDR3 is 13 amino acids. The ends lost 0 bases at V and 14 bases at J; junction bases unmatched: 4. Germline assignment: CDR1 SGDLS and CDR2 YYNGEE.

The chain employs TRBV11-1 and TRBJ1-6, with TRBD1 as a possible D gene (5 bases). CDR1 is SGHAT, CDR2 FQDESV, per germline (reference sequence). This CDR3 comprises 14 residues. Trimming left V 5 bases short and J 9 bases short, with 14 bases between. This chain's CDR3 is CASSPRGGGSPLHF. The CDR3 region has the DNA TGTGCCAGCAGCCCTAGGGGAGGCGGTTCACCCCTCCACTTT.

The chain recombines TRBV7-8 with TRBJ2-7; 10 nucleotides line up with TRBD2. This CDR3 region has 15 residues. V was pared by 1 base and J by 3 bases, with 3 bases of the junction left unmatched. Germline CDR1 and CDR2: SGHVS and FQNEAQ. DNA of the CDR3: TGTGCCAGCAGCTTAGGCGCTAGCGGGAGCTACGAGCAGTACTTC. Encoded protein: CASSLGASGSYEQYF.

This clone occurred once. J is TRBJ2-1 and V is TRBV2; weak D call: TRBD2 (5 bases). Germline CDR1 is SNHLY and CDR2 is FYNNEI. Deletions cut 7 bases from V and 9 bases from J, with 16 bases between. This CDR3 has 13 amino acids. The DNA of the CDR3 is TGTGCCAGCAAGAATAGCGCCAACGGTGAGCAGTTCTTC. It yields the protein CASKNSANGEQFF. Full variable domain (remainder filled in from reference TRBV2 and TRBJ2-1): EPEVTQTPSHQVTQMGQEVILRCVPISNHLYFYWYRQILGQKVEFLVSFYNNEISEKSEIFDDQFSVERPDGSNFTLKIRSTKLEDSAMYFCASKNSANGEQFFGPGTRLTVL.

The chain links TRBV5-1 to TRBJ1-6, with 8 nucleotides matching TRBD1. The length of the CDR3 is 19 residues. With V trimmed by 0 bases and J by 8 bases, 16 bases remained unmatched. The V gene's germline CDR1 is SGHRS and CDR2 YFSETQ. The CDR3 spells CASSLAAGGSKSSHSPLHF. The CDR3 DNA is TGCGCCAGCAGCTTGGCGGCAGGGGGCTCGAAATCATCCCATTCACCCCTCCACTTT. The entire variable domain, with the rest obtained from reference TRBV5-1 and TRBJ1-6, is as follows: KAGVTQTPRYLIKTRGQQVTLSCSPISGHRSVSWYQQTPGQGLQFLFEYFSETQRNKGNFPGRFSGRQFSNSRSEMNVSTLELGDSALYLCASSLAAGGSKSSHSPLHFGNGTRLTVT.

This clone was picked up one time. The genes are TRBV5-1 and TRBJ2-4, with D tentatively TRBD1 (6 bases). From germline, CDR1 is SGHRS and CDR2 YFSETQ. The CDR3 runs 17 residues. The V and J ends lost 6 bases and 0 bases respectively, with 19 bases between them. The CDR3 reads CASTPGQSPLAKNIQYF. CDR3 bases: TGCGCCAGCACCCCGGGACAAAGTCCCCTAGCCAAAAACATTCAGTACTTC.

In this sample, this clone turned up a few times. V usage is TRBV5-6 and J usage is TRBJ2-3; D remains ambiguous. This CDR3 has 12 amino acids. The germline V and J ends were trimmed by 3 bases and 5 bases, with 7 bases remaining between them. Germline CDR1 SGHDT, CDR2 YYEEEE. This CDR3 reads CASSWSEDTQYF. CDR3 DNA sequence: TGTGCCAGCAGCTGGAGCGAAGATACGCAGTATTTT.